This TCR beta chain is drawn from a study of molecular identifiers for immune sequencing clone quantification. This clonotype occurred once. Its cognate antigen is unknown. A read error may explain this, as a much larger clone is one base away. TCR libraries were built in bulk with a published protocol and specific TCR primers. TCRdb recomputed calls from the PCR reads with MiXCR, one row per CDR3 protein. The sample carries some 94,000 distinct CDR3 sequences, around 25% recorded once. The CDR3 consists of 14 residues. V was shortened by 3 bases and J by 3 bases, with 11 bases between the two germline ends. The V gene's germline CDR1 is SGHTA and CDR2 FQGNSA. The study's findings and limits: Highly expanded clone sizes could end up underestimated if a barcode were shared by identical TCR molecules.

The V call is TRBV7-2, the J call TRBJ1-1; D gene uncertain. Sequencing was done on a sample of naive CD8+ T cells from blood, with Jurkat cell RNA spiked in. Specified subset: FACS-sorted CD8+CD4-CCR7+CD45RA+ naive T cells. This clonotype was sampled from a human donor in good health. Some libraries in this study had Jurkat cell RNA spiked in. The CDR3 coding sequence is TGTGCCAGCAGCTTGACTAAATGGTACACTGAAGCTTTCTTT. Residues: CASSLTKWYTEAFF.